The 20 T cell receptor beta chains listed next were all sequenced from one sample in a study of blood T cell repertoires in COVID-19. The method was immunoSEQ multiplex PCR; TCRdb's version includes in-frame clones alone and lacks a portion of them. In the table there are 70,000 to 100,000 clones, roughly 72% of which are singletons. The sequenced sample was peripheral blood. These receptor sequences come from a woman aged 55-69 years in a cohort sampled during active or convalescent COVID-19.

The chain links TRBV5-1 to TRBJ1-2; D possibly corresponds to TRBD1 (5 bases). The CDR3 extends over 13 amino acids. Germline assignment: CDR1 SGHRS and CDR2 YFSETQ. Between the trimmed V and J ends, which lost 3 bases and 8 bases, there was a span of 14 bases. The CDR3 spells CASSSTAGGGYTF. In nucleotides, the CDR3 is TGCGCCAGCAGCTCAACCGCCGGGGGGGGCTACACCTTC.

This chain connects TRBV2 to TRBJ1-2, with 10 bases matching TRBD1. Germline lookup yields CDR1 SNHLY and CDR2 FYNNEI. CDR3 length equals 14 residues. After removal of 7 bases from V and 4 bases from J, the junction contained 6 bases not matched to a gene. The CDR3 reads CASMATGGGYGYTF. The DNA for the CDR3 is TGTGCCAGCATGGCGACAGGGGGCGGCTATGGCTACACCTTC.

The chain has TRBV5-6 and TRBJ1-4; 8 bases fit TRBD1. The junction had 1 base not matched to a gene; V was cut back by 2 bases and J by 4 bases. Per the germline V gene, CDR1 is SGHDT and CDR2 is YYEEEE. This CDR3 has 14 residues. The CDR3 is CASSFTGGNEKLFF. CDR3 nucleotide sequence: TGTGCCAGCAGCTTTACAGGGGGTAATGAAAAACTGTTTTTT.

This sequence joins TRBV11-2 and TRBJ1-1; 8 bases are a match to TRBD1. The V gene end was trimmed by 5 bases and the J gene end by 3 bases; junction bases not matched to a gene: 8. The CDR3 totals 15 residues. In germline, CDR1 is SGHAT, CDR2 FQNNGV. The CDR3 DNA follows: TGTGCCAGCAGCGCCAGACAGGGGCAGTACACTGAAGCTTTCTTT. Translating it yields CASSARQGQYTEAFF.

The CDR3 is CASSLVDRGWETQYF. In DNA, the CDR3 is TGTGCCAGCAGCTTGGTCGACAGGGGCTGGGAGACCCAGTACTTC. The V call is TRBV5-5, the J call TRBJ2-5, with 8 bases identical to TRBD1. Germline V gene data show CDR1 as SGHKS and CDR2 as YYEKEE (reference sequence). V was clipped by 0 bases and J by 5 bases; unmatched bases: 6. The CDR3 has 15 residues.

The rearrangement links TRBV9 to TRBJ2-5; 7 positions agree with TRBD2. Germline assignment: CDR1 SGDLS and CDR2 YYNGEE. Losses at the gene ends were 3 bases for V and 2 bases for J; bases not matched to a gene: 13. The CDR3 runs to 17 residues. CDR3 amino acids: CASSAPKTSPWQETQYF. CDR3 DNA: TGTGCCAGCAGCGCGCCTAAGACTAGCCCTTGGCAAGAGACCCAGTACTTC.

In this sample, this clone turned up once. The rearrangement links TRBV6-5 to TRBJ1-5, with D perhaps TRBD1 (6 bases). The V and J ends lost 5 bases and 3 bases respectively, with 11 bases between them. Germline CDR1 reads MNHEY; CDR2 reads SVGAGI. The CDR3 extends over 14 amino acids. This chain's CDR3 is CASSSDRFNQPQHF. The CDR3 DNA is TGTGCCAGCAGTAGTGACAGGTTCAATCAGCCCCAGCATTTT.

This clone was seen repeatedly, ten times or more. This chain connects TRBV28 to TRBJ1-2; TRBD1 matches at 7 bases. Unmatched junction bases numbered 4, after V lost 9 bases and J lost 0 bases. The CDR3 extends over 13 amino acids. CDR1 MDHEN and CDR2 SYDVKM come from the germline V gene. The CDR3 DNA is TGTGCCAGTGAACAGGGGCCTAACTATGGCTACACCTTC. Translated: CASEQGPNYGYTF.

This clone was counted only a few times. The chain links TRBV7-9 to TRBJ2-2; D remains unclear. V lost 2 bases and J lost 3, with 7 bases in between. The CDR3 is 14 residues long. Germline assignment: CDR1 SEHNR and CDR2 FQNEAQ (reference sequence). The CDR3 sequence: CASSLNRYTGELFF. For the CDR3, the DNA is TGTGCCAGCAGCTTAAACAGATACACCGGGGAGCTGTTTTTT. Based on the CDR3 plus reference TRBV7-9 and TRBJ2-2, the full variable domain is DTGVSQNPRHKITKRGQNVTFRCDPISEHNRLYWYRQTLGQGPEFLTYFQNEAQLEKSRLLSDRFSAERPKGSFSTLEIQRTEQGDSAMYLCASSLNRYTGELFFGEGSRLTVL.

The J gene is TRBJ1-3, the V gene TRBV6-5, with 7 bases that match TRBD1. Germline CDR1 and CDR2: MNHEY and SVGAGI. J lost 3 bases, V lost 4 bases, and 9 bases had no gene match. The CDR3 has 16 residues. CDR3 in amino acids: CASSSSTGVIGNTIYF. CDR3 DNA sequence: TGTGCCAGCAGTTCCTCAACAGGGGTAATTGGAAACACCATATATTTT.

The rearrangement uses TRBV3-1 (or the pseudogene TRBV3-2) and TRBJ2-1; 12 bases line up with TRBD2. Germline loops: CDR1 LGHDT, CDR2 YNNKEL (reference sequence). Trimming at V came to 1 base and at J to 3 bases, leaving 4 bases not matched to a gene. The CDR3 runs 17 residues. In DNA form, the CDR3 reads TGTGCCAGCAGCCAAGGACTAGCGGGGGCCTACTACAATGAGCAGTTCTTC. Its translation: CASSQGLAGAYYNEQFF.

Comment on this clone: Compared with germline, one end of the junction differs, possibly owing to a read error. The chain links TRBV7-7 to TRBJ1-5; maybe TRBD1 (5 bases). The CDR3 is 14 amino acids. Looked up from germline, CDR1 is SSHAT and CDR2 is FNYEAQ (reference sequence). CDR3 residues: CASSLYITGQPQHF. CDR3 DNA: TGTGCTAGCAGCTTATATATCACAGGTCAGCCCCAGCATTTT.

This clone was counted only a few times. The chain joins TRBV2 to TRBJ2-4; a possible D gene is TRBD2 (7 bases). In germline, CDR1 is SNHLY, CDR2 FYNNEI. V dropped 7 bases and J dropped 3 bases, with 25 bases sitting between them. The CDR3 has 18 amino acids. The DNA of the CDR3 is TGTGCCAGCACCCCGGACGTTGGGCGAGGGGGGGACAAAAACATTCAGTACTTC. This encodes CASTPDVGRGGDKNIQYF.

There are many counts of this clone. The CDR3 loop reads CASSFGAGELFF. CDR3 nucleotide sequence: TGCGCCAGCAGCTTTGGAGCCGGGGAGCTGTTTTTT. The chain links TRBV5-1 to TRBJ2-2, with D unclear. Germline assignment: CDR1 SGHRS and CDR2 YFSETQ. V was shortened by 2 bases and J by 6 bases, with 5 bases between the two germline ends. The CDR3 has 12 amino acids. Together with reference TRBV5-1 and TRBJ2-2, the CDR3 gives the full variable domain: KAGVTQTPRYLIKTRGQQVTLSCSPISGHRSVSWYQQTPGQGLQFLFEYFSETQRNKGNFPGRFSGRQFSNSRSEMNVSTLELGDSALYLCASSFGAGELFFGEGSRLTVL.

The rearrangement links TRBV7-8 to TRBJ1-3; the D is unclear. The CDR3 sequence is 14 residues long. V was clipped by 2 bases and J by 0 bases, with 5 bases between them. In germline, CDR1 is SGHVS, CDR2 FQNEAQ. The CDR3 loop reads CASSLSRSGNTIYF. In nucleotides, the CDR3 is TGTGCCAGCAGCTTATCCCGCTCTGGAAACACCATATATTTT.

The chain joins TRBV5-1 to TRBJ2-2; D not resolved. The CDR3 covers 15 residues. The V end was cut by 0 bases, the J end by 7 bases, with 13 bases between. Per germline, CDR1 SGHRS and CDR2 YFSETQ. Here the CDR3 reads CASSLARVIGGELFF. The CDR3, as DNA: TGCGCCAGCAGCTTGGCTCGGGTTATTGGCGGGGAGCTGTTTTTT. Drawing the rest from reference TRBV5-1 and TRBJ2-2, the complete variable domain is KAGVTQTPRYLIKTRGQQVTLSCSPISGHRSVSWYQQTPGQGLQFLFEYFSETQRNKGNFPGRFSGRQFSNSRSEMNVSTLELGDSALYLCASSLARVIGGELFFGEGSRLTVL.

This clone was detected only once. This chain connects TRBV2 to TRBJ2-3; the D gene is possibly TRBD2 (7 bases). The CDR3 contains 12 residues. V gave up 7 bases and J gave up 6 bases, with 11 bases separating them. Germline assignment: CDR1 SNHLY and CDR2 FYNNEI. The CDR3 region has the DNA TGTGCCAGCAACGGGGGGCGGGATACGCAGTATTTT. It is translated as CASNGGRDTQYF.

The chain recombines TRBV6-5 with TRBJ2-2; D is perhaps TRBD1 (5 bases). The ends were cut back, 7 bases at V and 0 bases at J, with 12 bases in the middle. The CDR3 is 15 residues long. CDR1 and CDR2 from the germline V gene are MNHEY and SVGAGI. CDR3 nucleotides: TGTGCCAGCAATCCAGGGAAGACGAACACCGGGGAGCTGTTTTTT. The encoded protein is CASNPGKTNTGELFF.

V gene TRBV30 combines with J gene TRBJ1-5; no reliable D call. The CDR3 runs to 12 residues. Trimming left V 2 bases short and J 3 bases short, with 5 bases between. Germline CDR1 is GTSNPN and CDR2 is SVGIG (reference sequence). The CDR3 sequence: CAWSTSNQPQHF. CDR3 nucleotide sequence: TGTGCCTGGAGTACATCCAATCAGCCCCAGCATTTT. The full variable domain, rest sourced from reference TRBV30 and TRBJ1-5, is SQTIHQWPATLVQPVGSPLSLECTVEGTSNPNLYWYRQAAGRGLQLLFYSVGIGQISSEVPQNLSASRPQDRQFILSSKKLLLSDSGFYLCAWSTSNQPQHFGDGTRLSIL.

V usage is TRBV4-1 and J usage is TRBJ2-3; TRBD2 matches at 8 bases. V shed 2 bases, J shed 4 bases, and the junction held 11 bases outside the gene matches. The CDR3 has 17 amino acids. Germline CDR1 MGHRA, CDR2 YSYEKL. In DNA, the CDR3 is TGCGCCAGCAGCCAACAATCCGGGGGGGCCGGCGCAGATACGCAGTATTTT. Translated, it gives CASSQQSGGAGADTQYF.